Presented here are 24 T cell receptor beta chains from one specimen sequenced in a study of cytomegalovirus exposure and HLA in healthy donors. Assay used: immunoSEQ multiplex PCR; TCRdb lists only in-frame clones, some missing. Of approximately 150,000 clones listed, 90% to 95% were seen once; the top ten hold roughly 0.7%. The sample consisted of PBMCs. All receptors come from a man aged 18-30 years in good health and CMV-seronegative.

The sample holds one count of this clone. The chain is built from TRBV11-3 and TRBJ2-5; D perhaps matches TRBD2 (5 bases). CDR1 is SGHNT, CDR2 YENEEA, per germline. The CDR3 totals 18 residues. The V gene lost 4 bases and the J gene lost 5 bases, with 26 bases spanning the gap. CDR3 region: CASSSPGQHGGSRETQYF. The CDR3, as DNA: TGTGCCAGCAGCTCCCCCGGGCAACACGGAGGTAGCAGGGAGACCCAGTACTTC.

This clone has only one observation. This chain joins TRBV9 and TRBJ1-2; D is uncertain. The CDR3 is made up of 12 amino acids. Looked up from germline, CDR1 is SGDLS and CDR2 is YYNGEE. The ends were cut back, 0 bases at V and 7 bases at J, with 7 bases in the middle. The CDR3 spells CASSVGFSGYTF. CDR3 nucleotides: TGTGCCAGCAGCGTAGGGTTTAGTGGCTACACCTTC.

The J gene is TRBJ2-1, the V gene TRBV27; the D is unclear. Germline CDR1 reads MNHEY; CDR2 reads SMNVEV (reference sequence). Trimming took off 2 bases at V and 0 bases at J, with 8 bases between the two ends. The CDR3 is 15 residues long. This CDR3 reads CASSLVFSSYNEQFF. The CDR3 nucleotides read TGTGCCAGCAGTTTAGTCTTCAGCTCCTACAATGAGCAGTTCTTC.

The gene calls are TRBV12-5 and TRBJ1-5; D uncertain. The CDR3 has 19 amino acids. Trimming pared 1 base from V and 4 bases from J, leaving 23 bases between. Looked up from germline, CDR1 is LGHNT and CDR2 is FRNRAP. CDR3 sequence: CASGLATTALMRRNQPQHF. In DNA form, the CDR3 reads TGTGCTAGTGGTTTGGCAACAACGGCGCTAATGCGGCGAAATCAGCCCCAGCATTTT.

This clone was found a few times. V is TRBV10-3 and J is TRBJ1-5, with TRBD1 identical over 7 bases. CDR3 length: 13 amino acids. The J segment lost 4 bases and the V segment lost 10 bases, leaving 7 bases of the junction unmatched. Germline CDR1 reads ENHRY; CDR2 reads SYGVKD. The CDR3 sequence is CATKTGWNQPQHF. The CDR3 DNA reads TGTGCCACCAAGACAGGGTGGAATCAGCCCCAGCATTTT.

The chain employs TRBV11-2 and TRBJ2-2, with D perhaps TRBD2 (6 bases). CDR1 SGHAT and CDR2 FQNNGV come from the germline V gene. V was shortened by 7 bases and J by 7 bases, with 10 bases between the two germline ends. This CDR3 is built from 12 residues. CDR3 residues: CASTRGIGELFF. The CDR3 DNA follows: TGTGCCAGCACTCGGGGGATCGGGGAGCTGTTTTTT.

The DNA of the CDR3 is TGTGCCAGCAGCGTAGCGGCAGGGGCGGGTAACTATGGCTACACCTTC. Translated, it gives CASSVAAGAGNYGYTF. The rearrangement joins TRBV9 to TRBJ1-2; a possible D gene is TRBD1 (6 bases). Trimming shortened V by 0 bases and J by 1 base, and 13 bases separated the two germline ends. The CDR3 sequence is 16 residues long. Germline CDR1 reads SGDLS; CDR2 reads YYNGEE.

The rearrangement links TRBV5-1 to TRBJ2-1, with 11 bases fitting TRBD2. The CDR3 runs to 17 residues. The ends lost 7 bases at V and 7 bases at J; junction bases unmatched: 16. Germline assignment: CDR1 SGHRS and CDR2 YFSETQ. CDR3: CASAPRGGTSGGNEQFF. DNA for the CDR3: TGCGCCAGCGCCCCCCGGGGAGGGACTAGCGGTGGAAATGAGCAGTTCTTC.

J is TRBJ2-1 and V is TRBV30; D unresolved. CDR1 and CDR2 (germline): GTSNPN, SVGIG (reference sequence). Trimming took off 2 bases at V and 12 bases at J, with 11 bases between the two ends. The CDR3 consists of 11 residues. Written as DNA, the CDR3 is TGTGCCTGGAGTATTAGTATGCGGCAGTTCTTC. This codes for CAWSISMRQFF.

The chain combines TRBV14 with TRBJ2-1, with D maybe TRBD1 (6 bases). V was pared by 2 bases and J by 8 bases, with 10 bases between. Germline V gene data show CDR1 as SGHDN and CDR2 as FVKESK. The CDR3 covers 13 residues. The CDR3 here is CASSQQGFHEQFF. Written as DNA, the CDR3 is TGTGCCAGCAGCCAACAGGGGTTCCATGAGCAGTTCTTC.

The chain carries TRBV9 and TRBJ1-2; 8 bases map to TRBD1. The CDR3 loop spans 14 amino acids. From germline, CDR1 is SGDLS and CDR2 YYNGEE. The V and J ends lost 7 bases and 2 bases, in that order; junction bases with no gene match: 7. This CDR3 is CASSRGQGNYGYTF. The CDR3 DNA sequence: TGTGCCAGCTCAAGAGGACAGGGAAACTATGGCTACACCTTC.

This chain's CDR3 is CASSSGLAGSTNEQFF. CDR3 nucleotides: TGTGCCAGCAGTTCGGGACTAGCGGGATCAACGAATGAGCAGTTCTTC. V and J are TRBV28 and TRBJ2-1; 13 bases match TRBD2. This CDR3 region has 16 residues. Trimming took 4 bases from V and 7 from J; bases not matched to a gene: 7. Per germline, CDR1 MDHEN and CDR2 SYDVKM.

J is TRBJ2-1 and V is TRBV7-2, with a possible D match to TRBD2 (5 bases). V was trimmed by 0 bases and J by 10 bases, leaving 7 bases between them. CDR3 size: 12 residues. Germline loops: CDR1 SGHTA, CDR2 FQGNSA. CDR3 DNA: TGTGCCAGCAGCTTAGCGACGGGGGAGCAGTTCTTC. It translates to CASSLATGEQFF.

This clone occurred once. The chain couples TRBV2 to TRBJ2-5; 8 nucleotides agree with TRBD2. Germline V gene lookup returns CDR1 SNHLY and CDR2 FYNNEI. With 7 bases clipped from V and 1 base from J, the junction kept 8 bases outside the gene matches. This CDR3 contains 15 residues. The CDR3 reads CASTRDGLAQETQYF. The CDR3 nucleotides are TGTGCCAGCACTCGGGATGGACTAGCCCAAGAGACCCAGTACTTC.

This clone is a singleton in its sample. The rearrangement links TRBV6-1 to TRBJ1-1; no clear D gene. Germline V gives CDR1 MNHNS, CDR2 SASEGT. V shed 6 bases and J shed 5 bases, with 10 bases lying between them. The CDR3 spans 12 residues. Written as DNA, the CDR3 is TGTGCCAGCAGCAGGTGGGTTACTGAAGCTTTCTTT. Its protein product is CASSRWVTEAFF.

This sequence joins TRBV19 and TRBJ1-4; 7 bases are a match to TRBD1. V trimming: 6 bases; J trimming: 3 bases; junction bases outside the gene matches: 4. The germline V gene has CDR1 LNHDA and CDR2 SQIVND (reference sequence). The CDR3 spans 14 residues. CDR3 DNA sequence: TGTGCCAGTAGGCCGGGACAGCCTAATGAAAAACTGTTTTTT. This encodes CASRPGQPNEKLFF.

CDR3 protein: CASSFGGSLANYGYTF. CDR3 coding DNA: TGTGCCAGCAGCTTTGGCGGCTCCTTAGCTAACTATGGCTACACCTTC. V gene TRBV7-2 combines with J gene TRBJ1-2; no clear D. Germline V gene lookup returns CDR1 SGHTA and CDR2 FQGNSA. The CDR3 sequence is 16 residues long. V lost 3 bases and J lost 0, with 14 bases in between.

The V and J genes are TRBV25-1 and TRBJ1-4; 9 bases align to TRBD1. CDR1 and CDR2 (germline): MGHDK, SYGVNS. V gave up 2 bases and J gave up 4 bases; unmatched junction bases: 8. The length of the CDR3 is 17 residues. The CDR3 sequence: CASSEKGLTGGNEKLFF. The CDR3 DNA follows: TGTGCCAGCAGTGAAAAGGGACTGACAGGGGGTAATGAAAAACTGTTTTTT.

V is TRBV27 and J is TRBJ2-3, with 16 bases matching TRBD2. The germline V gene encodes CDR1 MNHEY and CDR2 SMNVEV (reference sequence). CDR3 size: 18 residues. After removal of 3 bases from V and 4 bases from J, the junction contained 7 bases not matched to a gene. This CDR3 is CASSFIPGTSGRADTQYF. CDR3 in DNA: TGTGCCAGCAGTTTTATCCCCGGGACTAGCGGGAGGGCAGATACGCAGTATTTT.

At least ten counts were recorded for this clone. This rearrangement joins TRBV4-3 to TRBJ1-1; no definite D call. The CDR3 is 13 amino acids. V lost 0 bases to trimming and J lost 1 base, with 3 bases between them. Germline V gene lookup returns CDR1 LGHNA and CDR2 YSLEER. The CDR3 loop reads CASSQDRNTEAFF. The CDR3 DNA reads TGCGCCAGCAGCCAAGATCGGAACACTGAAGCTTTCTTT.

The chain couples TRBV6-5 to TRBJ1-1; D gene ambiguous. This CDR3 region has 15 residues. Germline V lookup: CDR1 MNHEY, CDR2 SVGAGI. V lost 5 bases to trimming and J lost 0 bases, with 13 bases between them. As DNA, the CDR3 is TGTGCCAGCAGTCAAAGCATATTTATGAACACTGAAGCTTTCTTT. It is translated as CASSQSIFMNTEAFF.

The chain couples TRBV30 to TRBJ2-1; D remains ambiguous. CDR1 GTSNPN and CDR2 SVGIG come from the germline V gene (reference sequence). CDR3 length: 12 amino acids. V was trimmed by 0 bases and J by 6 bases, leaving 6 bases between them. Written as DNA, the CDR3 is TGTGCCTGGAGTGTATCGGGCAATGAGCAGTTCTTC. Amino acid sequence: CAWSVSGNEQFF. Complete variable domain (other parts from reference TRBV30 and TRBJ2-1): SQTIHQWPATLVQPVGSPLSLECTVEGTSNPNLYWYRQAAGRGLQLLFYSVGIGQISSEVPQNLSASRPQDRQFILSSKKLLLSDSGFYLCAWSVSGNEQFFGPGTRLTVL.

This clone was counted only a few times. The chain joins TRBV4-3 to TRBJ2-7; tentatively, D is TRBD2 (5 bases). Germline CDR1 and CDR2: LGHNA and YSLEER. CDR3 length: 15 amino acids. V was cut by 3 bases and J by 2 bases, with 14 bases left in between. CDR3 coding DNA: TGCGCCAGCAGCCAGGGGAGTAAGTTACCCTACGAGCAGTACGTC. This translates into CASSQGSKLPYEQYV.

The chain uses TRBV7-2 and TRBJ1-1, with D perhaps TRBD1 (5 bases). There are 14 residues in the CDR3. V lost 2 bases and J 2 bases, leaving 9 bases between the germline ends. Germline CDR1 SGHTA, CDR2 FQGNSA. The CDR3 sequence: CASSLIRGNTEAFF. In DNA, the CDR3 is TGTGCCAGCAGCTTAATAAGGGGTAACACTGAAGCTTTCTTT.